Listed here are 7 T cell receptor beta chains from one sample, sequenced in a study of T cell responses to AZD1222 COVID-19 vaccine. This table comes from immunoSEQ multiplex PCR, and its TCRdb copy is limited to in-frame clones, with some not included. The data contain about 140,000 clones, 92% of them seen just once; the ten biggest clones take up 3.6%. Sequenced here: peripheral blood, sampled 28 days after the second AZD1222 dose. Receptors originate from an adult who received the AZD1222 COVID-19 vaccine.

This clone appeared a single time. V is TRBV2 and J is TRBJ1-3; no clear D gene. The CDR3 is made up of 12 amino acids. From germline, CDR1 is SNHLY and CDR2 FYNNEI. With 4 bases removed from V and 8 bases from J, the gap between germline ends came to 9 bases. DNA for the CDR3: TGTGCCAGCAGTGCCCCCCCCGACACCATATATTTT. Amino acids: CASSAPPDTIYF.

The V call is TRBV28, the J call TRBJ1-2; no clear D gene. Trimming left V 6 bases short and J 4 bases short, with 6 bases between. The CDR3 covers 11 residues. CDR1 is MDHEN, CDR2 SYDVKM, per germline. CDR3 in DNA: TGTGCCAGCAGCTCAGGCTATGGCTACACCTTC. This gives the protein CASSSGYGYTF.

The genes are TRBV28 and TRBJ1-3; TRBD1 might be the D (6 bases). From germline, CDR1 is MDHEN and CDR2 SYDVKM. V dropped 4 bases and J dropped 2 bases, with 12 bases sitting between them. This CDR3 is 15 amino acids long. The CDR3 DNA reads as TGTGCCAGCAGTTCCGCGGACAGTCCTGGAAACACCATATATTTT. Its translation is CASSSADSPGNTIYF.

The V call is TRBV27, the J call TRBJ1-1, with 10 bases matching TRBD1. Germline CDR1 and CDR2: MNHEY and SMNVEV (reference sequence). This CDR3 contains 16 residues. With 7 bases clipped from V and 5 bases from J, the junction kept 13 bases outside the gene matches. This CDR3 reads CASNLRPGQGFTEAFF. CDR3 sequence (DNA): TGTGCCAGCAATCTAAGGCCGGGACAGGGGTTTACTGAAGCTTTCTTT.

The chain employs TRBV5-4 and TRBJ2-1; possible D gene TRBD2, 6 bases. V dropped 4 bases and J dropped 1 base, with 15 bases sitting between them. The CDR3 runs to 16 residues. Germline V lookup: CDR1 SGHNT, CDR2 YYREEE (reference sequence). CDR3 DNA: TGTGCCAGCAGCCCGAAGGAGGGGCAATCCTACAATGAGCAGTTCTTC. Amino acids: CASSPKEGQSYNEQFF.

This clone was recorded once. In nucleotides, the CDR3 is TGCAGTGCTAGGGTCTTGGGCTACACCTTC. This sequence encodes CSARVLGYTF. The rearrangement links TRBV20-1 to TRBJ1-2; no firm D call. The V end was cut by 3 bases, the J end by 8 bases, with 7 bases between. The length of the CDR3 is 10 residues. Germline V lookup: CDR1 DFQATT, CDR2 SNEGSKA (reference sequence).

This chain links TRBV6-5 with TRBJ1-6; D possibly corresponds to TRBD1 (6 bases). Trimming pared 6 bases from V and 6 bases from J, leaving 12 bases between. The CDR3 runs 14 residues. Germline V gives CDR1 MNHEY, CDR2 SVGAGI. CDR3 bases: TGTGCCAGCAGCAGCGACAGGATTAATTCACCCCTCCACTTT. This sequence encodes CASSSDRINSPLHF.